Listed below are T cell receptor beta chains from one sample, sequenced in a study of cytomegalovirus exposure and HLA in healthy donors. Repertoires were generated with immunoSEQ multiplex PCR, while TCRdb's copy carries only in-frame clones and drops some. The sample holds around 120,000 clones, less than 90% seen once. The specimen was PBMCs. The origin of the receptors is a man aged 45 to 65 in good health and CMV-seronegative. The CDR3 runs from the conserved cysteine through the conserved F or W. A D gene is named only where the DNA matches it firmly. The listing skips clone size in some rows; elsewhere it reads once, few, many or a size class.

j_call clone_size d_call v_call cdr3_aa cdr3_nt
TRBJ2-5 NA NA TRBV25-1 CASSEGTDQYF TGTGCCAGCAGTGAGGGGACTGATCAGTACTTC
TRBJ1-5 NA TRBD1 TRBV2 CASEFRTGINQPQHF TGTGCCAGCGAGTTTAGGACAGGTATCAATCAGCCCCAGCATTTT
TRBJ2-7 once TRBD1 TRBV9 CASSALGDRPAYEQYF TGTGCCAGCAGCGCGCTCGGGGACAGGCCAGCCTACGAGCAGTACTTC
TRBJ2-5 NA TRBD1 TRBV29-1 CSVEGTGSRETQYF TGCAGCGTTGAAGGGACAGGGAGTCGAGAGACCCAGTACTTC
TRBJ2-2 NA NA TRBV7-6 CASSLSRTGELFF TGTGCCAGCAGCTTATCCCGGACCGGGGAGCTGTTTTTT
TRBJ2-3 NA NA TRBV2 CASSEEVRGTQYF TGTGCCAGCAGTGAGGAGGTTCGTGGTACGCAGTATTTT
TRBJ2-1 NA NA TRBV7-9 CASRRGQSPNEQFF TGTGCCAGCAGAAGAGGACAGTCTCCCAATGAGCAGTTCTTC
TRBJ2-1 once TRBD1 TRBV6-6 CASSFVPGQGNNEQFF TGTGCCAGCAGTTTCGTTCCGGGACAGGGTAACAATGAGCAGTTCTTC
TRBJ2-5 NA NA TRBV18 CASSTGGSEETQYF TGTGCCAGCTCCACCGGAGGTTCGGAAGAGACCCAGTACTTC
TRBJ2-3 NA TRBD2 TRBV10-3 CAIKGGSGDTQYF TGTGCCATCAAAGGCGGGAGTGGGGATACGCAGTATTTT
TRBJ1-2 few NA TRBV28 CASSPPGQSAGYTF TGTGCCAGCAGTCCGCCGGGACAATCTGCTGGCTACACCTTC
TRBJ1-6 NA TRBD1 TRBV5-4 CASSLTRTGESPLHF TGTGCCAGCAGCCTGACTAGGACAGGGGAATCACCCCTCCACTTT
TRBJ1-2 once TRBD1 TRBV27 CASSWGQGSNYGYTF TGTGCCAGCAGTTGGGGACAGGGCTCTAACTATGGCTACACCTTC
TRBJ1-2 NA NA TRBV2 CASSGGTNYGYTF TGTGCCAGCAGTGGAGGGACTAACTATGGCTACACCTTC
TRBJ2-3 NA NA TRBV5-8 CASSLFASRTDTQYF TGTGCCAGCAGCTTGTTTGCCTCGAGGACAGATACGCAGTATTTT
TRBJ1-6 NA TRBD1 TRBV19 CASSVPGTGGDSPLHF TGTGCCAGTAGTGTCCCCGGGACAGGGGGCGATTCACCCCTCCACTTT
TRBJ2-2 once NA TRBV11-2 CASSRLGGNTGELFF TGTGCCAGCAGCCGACTAGGCGGGAACACCGGGGAGCTGTTTTTT
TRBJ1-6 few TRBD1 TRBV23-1 CASSQHRRTGSSYNSPLHF TGCGCCAGCAGTCAACATCGTAGGACAGGGAGCTCCTATAATTCACCCCTCCACTTT
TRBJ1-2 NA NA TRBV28 CASGGGSDYGYTF TGTGCCAGCGGGGGGGGCTCAGACTATGGCTACACCTTC
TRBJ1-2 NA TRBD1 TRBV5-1 CASSKGQGILDGYTF TGCGCCAGCAGCAAAGGACAGGGGATATTAGATGGCTACACCTTC
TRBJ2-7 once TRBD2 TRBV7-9 CSSTPTSGSSYEQYF TGTTCCAGCACCCCCACTAGCGGGTCATCCTACGAGCAGTACTTC
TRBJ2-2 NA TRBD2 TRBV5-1 CASSSGLAGYTGELFF TGCGCCAGCAGCTCTGGACTAGCGGGATACACCGGGGAGCTGTTTTTT
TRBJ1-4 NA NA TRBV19 CASSIGGAGEKLFF TGTGCCAGTAGTATAGGGGGTGCGGGTGAAAAACTGTTTTTT
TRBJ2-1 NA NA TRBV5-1 CASSPLGGLGGNEQFF TGCGCCAGCAGCCCCCTCGGCGGGCTTGGAGGGAATGAGCAGTTCTTC
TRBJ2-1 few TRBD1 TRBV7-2 CASSLTGAALFYNEQFF TGTGCCAGCAGCTTAACAGGGGCTGCGCTATTTTACAATGAGCAGTTCTTC
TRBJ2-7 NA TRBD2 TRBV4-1 CASSPERGGSSYEQYF TGCGCCAGCAGCCCCGAACGGGGGGGAAGCTCCTACGAGCAGTACTTC
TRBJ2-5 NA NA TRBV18 CASSPAGEGETQYF TGTGCCAGCTCACCGGCAGGGGAGGGAGAGACCCAGTACTTC
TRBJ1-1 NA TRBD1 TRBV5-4 CASRRQGDLAFF TGTGCCAGCCGCCGACAGGGGGATCTGGCTTTCTTT
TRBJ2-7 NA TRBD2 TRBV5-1 CASSARSGIRYEQYF TGCGCCAGCAGCGCCCGTAGCGGGATCCGGTACGAGCAGTACTTC
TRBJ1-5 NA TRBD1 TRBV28 CASSFGQGTVDQPQHF TGTGCCAGCAGTTTTGGACAGGGGACGGTGGATCAGCCCCAGCATTTT
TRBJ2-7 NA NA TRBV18 CASSLRLAQEQYF TGTGCCAGCTCACTCAGGTTGGCTCAGGAGCAGTACTTC
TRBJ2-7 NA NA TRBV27 CASSSPAGRSSYEQYF TGTGCCAGCAGTTCCCCCGCGGGGAGGAGCTCCTACGAGCAGTACTTC
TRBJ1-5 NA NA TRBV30 CAWSAVGQGRSNQPQHF TGTGCCTGGAGTGCGGTGGGGCAGGGAAGGAGCAATCAGCCCCAGCATTTT
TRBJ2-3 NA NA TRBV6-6 CASRHGGSTDTQYF TGTGCCAGCAGACATGGAGGATCCACAGATACGCAGTATTTT
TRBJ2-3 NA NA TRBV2 CASSERAGADTQYF TGTGCCAGCAGTGAACGCGCGGGGGCTGATACGCAGTATTTT
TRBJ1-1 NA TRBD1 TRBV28 CASRAQGDRVGTFF TGTGCCAGCAGGGCCCAAGGGGACAGGGTGGGAACTTTCTTT
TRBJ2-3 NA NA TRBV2 CASSDQGLGTDTQYF TGTGCCAGCAGTGACCAGGGATTAGGGACAGATACGCAGTATTTT
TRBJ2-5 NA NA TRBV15 CATSRDQTQETQYF TGTGCCACCAGCAGAGATCAAACTCAAGAGACCCAGTACTTC
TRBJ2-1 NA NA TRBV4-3 CASSQTPDWWVSYNEQFF TGCGCCAGCAGCCAAACCCCGGACTGGTGGGTCTCCTACAATGAGCAGTTCTTC
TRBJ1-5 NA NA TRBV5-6 CASSLGPRGSQPQHF TGTGCCAGCAGCTTGGGCCCTCGAGGCAGTCAGCCCCAGCATTTT
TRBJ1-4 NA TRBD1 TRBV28 CASSWVAGGEKLFF TGTGCCAGCAGTTGGGTGGCAGGGGGTGAAAAACTGTTTTTT
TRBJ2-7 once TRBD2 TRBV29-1 CSVASGTYEQYF TGCAGCGTGGCTAGCGGGACCTACGAGCAGTACTTC
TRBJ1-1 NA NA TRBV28 CASSLAGAITEAFF TGTGCCAGCTCCCTTGCGGGGGCGATCACTGAAGCTTTCTTT
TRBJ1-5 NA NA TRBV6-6 CASRGSVGANQPQHF TGTGCCAGCAGGGGGTCAGTGGGGGCTAATCAGCCCCAGCATTTT
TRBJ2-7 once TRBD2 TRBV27 CASSRLAGSYEQYF TGTGCCAGCAGTAGACTAGCAGGATCCTACGAGCAGTACTTC
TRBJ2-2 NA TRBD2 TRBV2 CASRRLAGVGGELFF TGTGCCAGCAGAAGACTAGCGGGAGTGGGCGGGGAGCTGTTTTTT
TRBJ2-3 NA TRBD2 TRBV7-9 CASSFSGDTQYF TGTGCCAGCAGCTTTAGCGGGGATACGCAGTATTTT
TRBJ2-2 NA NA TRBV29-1 CSVYRPFNTGELFF TGCAGCGTTTACAGGCCTTTTAACACCGGGGAGCTGTTTTTT
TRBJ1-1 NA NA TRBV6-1 CASSHRDGTEAFF TGTGCCAGCAGTCACAGGGATGGCACTGAAGCTTTCTTT
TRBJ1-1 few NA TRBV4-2 CASSQATLGVDYSEAFF TGTGCCAGCAGCCAAGCCACCCTTGGGGTAGACTACAGTGAAGCTTTCTTT
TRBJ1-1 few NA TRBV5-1 CASSLARGVGTEAFF TGCGCCAGCAGCTTGGCCAGGGGAGTTGGCACTGAAGCTTTCTTT
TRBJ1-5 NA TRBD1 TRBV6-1 CASSEAQGAYQPQHF TGTGCCAGCAGTGAAGCACAGGGGGCTTATCAGCCCCAGCATTTT
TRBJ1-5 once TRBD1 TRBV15 CATSRDLTGGGQPQHF TGTGCCACCAGCAGGGATCTGACAGGGGGTGGACAGCCCCAGCATTTT
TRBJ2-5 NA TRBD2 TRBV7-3 CASSLRASGEETQYF TGTGCCAGCAGCTTAAGGGCTAGCGGGGAAGAGACCCAGTACTTC
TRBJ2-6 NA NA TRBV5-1 CASSLVTGTTANVLTF TGCGCCAGCAGCTTGGTAACCGGGACAACGGCCAACGTCCTGACTTTC
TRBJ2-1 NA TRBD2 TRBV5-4 CASSLDGGAHEQFF TGTGCCAGCAGCTTGGACGGGGGGGCCCATGAGCAGTTCTTC
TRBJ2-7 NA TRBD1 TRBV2 CASSLRTGRF TGTGCCAGCAGTCTCCGGACAGGGCGGTTC
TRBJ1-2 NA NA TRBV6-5 CASSRGRSANYGYTF TGTGCCAGCAGCCGCGGCCGGTCCGCTAACTATGGCTACACCTTC